The source of this T cell receptor (beta chain) is a study of shared clonotypes between healthy human individuals (dated by TCRdb to 2018 to 2021). Some background on the complete study: The cohort included a few men and a couple of women between 18 and 49 years of age. Per donor, three plates each were used for CD4 naive and CD4 memory, two for CD8 naive, and one for CD8 memory. The study deeply sequenced blood TCR repertoires of five healthy adults to estimate repertoire size and the extent of clonotype sharing between individuals. To increase sequencing depth and limit assay-specific biases, TCR repertoire library preparation and sequencing were carried out by different laboratories using diverse techniques. Leukapheresis yielded between about 0.94 and 8.9 billion PBMCs per donor. Summary of the overall study and its limitations: Sampling was restricted to blood, and TCR repertoires in tissues likely differ from the TCR repertoires found in blood. Higher generation probabilities were observed for clonotypes shared by all four sorted-subset donors than for non-shared clonotypes. Naive subsets generally had larger estimated clonotype richness than memory subsets. About 4.5% of naive CD4, 3.5% of naive CD8, about 2.4% of memory CD4, and approximately 0.4% of memory CD8 clonotypes were shared across several donors. Rarefaction of sorted-subset datasets indicated incomplete sequencing despite the large sequencing depth. Because the study included only a small number of donors, the genetic and exposure-history diversity represented was limited. Pairwise subsampling led to the expectation that sequencing depth would affect the degree of clonotype sharing among donors.

The donors were healthy, HIV-negative adults who had no recently reported acute infections or vaccinations. Every donor was a Caucasian adult residing in Nashville, Tennessee, USA. Magnetic negative selection was used to enrich CD4+ T cells, after which naive cells were positively selected on CD45RA and the negative fraction became the memory subset. Blood was collected by leukapheresis, and PBMCs were isolated by Ficoll-Histopaque density gradient centrifugation and then cryopreserved in liquid nitrogen vapor phase. Purity and quantity of every magnetically sorted T cell population were checked by analytical flow cytometry. Genomic DNA was isolated from every sorted fraction and measured by UV absorbance on a Nanodrop 2000c. About this clone: The clone's antigen remains unknown. Base qualities are not provided; no much larger clone lies one nucleotide away.

From cysteine to phenylalanine, the CDR3 is 13 amino acids long. Only the CDR3 region is kept as DNA, spanning 39 bases read in frame from base 1. Per the germline V gene (reference sequence), SEHNR is the CDR1 and FQNEAQ is the CDR2. Trimming leaves V shorter by 9 bases and J shorter by 3 bases, with the junction holding 3 bases beyond the gene matches. TCR CDR3 regions were amplified from genomic DNA by multiplex PCR using the deep immunoSEQ assay. Extracted genomic DNA from each cell subset was distributed evenly across all wells of several immunoSEQ 96-well plates, and each plate was treated as a replicate. For sorted subsets, approximately 210 ng genomic DNA, equal to 25,000 to 35,000 T cell genomes, was loaded into each replicate PCR. Purified libraries were measured with a Qubit 3.0 fluorometer, size-checked on a Bioanalyzer 2100, and measured again with the KAPA Library Quantification kit. A separate single-read 150-cycle Illumina NextSeq 550 flow cell was used to sequence each immunoSEQ 96-well plate. As for how the authors treated the data: Because the immunoSEQ output included only junctional sequences and no quality scores, the filtering could not be the same as the filtering used for full-length reads. To assign V/J genes and CDR3, sequences were annotated against IMGT germline references using PyIR, a Python wrapper for IgBLAST v1.9. Reads were removed for weak V/J assignments (E-value above 1e-6), missing CDR3, stop codons, out-of-frame junctions, or ambiguous translated residues. V3J clonotypes were defined by identical inferred V gene, J gene, and CDR3 amino acid sequence. The percentage overlap between two repertoires was calculated by dividing the number of shared unique clonotypes by the size of the smaller repertoire. RTK rarefaction, the Chao1 estimator, and Recon v2.1 estimates of unobserved clonotypes were used to assess repertoire richness. OLGA was used to compute generation probabilities for all TCRbeta clonotypes that the gDNA method yielded from a handful of donors. TCRdb took this table from immuneACCESS and kept in-frame rearrangements with V and J called. Such tables lack part of the clones; where checked against another copy, unresolved V genes explain under half of the gap, and the rest is unexplained. V and J calls and clone size are given by that table; D and trimming were obtained from the DNA. Present in this sample are 1,400,000 or so clones, just under 99% of which were seen just once. Of the sample, 0.3% to 0.45% is held by the ten largest clones.

Sequenced input: naive CD4+ T cells sorted from blood. The label giving this sample's cell subset or site can be read as: CD45RA+ positively selected. The chain uses TRBV7-9 and TRBJ1-3, and 9 junctional nucleotides match TRBD1. The clonotype was recovered from a young man in good health. CDR3 reads: CARQGASGNTIYF. The bases are TGTGCCAGACAGGGGGCGAGTGGAAACACCATATATTTT.